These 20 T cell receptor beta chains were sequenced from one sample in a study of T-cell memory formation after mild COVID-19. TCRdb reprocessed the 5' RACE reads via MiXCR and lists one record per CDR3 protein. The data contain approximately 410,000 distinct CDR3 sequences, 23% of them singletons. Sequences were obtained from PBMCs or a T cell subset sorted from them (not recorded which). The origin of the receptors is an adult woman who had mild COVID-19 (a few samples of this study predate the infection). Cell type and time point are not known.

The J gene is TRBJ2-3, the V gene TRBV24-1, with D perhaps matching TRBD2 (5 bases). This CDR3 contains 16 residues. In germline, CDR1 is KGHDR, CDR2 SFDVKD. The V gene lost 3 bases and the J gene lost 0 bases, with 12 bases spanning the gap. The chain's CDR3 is CATSDRGLASTDTQYF. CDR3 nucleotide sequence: TGTGCCACCAGTGATCGCGGACTGGCTAGCACAGATACGCAGTATTTT.

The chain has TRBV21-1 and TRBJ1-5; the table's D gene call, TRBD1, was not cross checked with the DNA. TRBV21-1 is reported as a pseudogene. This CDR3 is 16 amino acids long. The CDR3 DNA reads TGTGCCAGCAGCCGGGACCCGGGTCCCATAAATCAGCCCCAGCATTTT. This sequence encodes CASSRDPGPINQPQHF.

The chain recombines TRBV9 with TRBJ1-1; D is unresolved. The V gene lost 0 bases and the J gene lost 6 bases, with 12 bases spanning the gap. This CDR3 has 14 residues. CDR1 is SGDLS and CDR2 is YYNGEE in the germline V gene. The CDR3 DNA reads TGTGCCAGCAGCGTAGTTTGGGCAGGAGCTGAAGCTTTCTTT. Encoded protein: CASSVVWAGAEAFF.

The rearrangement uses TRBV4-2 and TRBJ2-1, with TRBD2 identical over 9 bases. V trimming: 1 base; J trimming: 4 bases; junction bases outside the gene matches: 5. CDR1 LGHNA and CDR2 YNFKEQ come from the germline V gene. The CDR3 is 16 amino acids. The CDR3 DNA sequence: TGTGCCAGCAGCCAAGGAGGGACTAGCCTATACAATGAGCAGTTCTTC. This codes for CASSQGGTSLYNEQFF.

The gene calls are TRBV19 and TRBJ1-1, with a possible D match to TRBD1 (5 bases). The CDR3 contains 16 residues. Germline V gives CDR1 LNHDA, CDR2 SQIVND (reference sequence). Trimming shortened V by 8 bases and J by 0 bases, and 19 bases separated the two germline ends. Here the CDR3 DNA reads TGTGCCAGTTTTTCGACTCTGGGGGGGGTGAACACTGAAGCTTTCTTT. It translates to CASFSTLGGVNTEAFF.

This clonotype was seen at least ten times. The CDR3 DNA sequence: TGTGCCAGCAGCCCAGTAGCGGGAATCTACGAGCAGTACTTC. This codes for CASSPVAGIYEQYF. This rearrangement joins TRBV5-4 to TRBJ2-7, with 8 bases that match TRBD2. Germline V gene sequence: CDR1 SGHNT, CDR2 YYREEE (reference sequence). The CDR3 has 14 residues. J lost 3 bases, V lost 4 bases, and 6 bases had no gene match.

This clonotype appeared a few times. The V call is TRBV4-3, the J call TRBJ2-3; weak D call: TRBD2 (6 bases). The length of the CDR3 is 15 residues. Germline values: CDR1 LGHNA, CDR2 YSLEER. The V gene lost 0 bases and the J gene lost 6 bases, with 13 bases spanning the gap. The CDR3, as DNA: TGCGCCAGCAGCCAAGAAAAGAGAGGAGGGGATACGCAGTATTTT. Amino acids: CASSQEKRGGDTQYF.

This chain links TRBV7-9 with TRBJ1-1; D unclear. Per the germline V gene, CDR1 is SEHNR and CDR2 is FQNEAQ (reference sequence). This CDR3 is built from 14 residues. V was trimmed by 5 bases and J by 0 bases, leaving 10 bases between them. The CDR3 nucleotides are TGTGCCAGCAGCCCTTCTCTGATGAACACTGAAGCTTTCTTT. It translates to CASSPSLMNTEAFF.

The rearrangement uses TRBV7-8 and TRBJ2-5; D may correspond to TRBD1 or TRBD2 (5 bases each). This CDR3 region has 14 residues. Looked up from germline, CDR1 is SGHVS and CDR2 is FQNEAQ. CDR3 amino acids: CASTSFRGAGTQYF. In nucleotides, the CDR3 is TGTGCTTCCACATCCTTCCGGGGCGCGGGGACCCAGTACTTC.

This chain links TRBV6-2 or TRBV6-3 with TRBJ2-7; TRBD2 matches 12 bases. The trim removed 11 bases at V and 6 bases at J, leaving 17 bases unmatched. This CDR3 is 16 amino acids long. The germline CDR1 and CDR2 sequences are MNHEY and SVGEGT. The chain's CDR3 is CASERLAGAQFPEQYF. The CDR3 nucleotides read TGTGCCTCGGAGAGACTAGCGGGAGCCCAATTCCCCGAGCAGTACTTC.

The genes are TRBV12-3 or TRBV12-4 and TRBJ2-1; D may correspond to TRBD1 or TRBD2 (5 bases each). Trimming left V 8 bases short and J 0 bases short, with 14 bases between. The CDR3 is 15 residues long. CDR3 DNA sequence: TGTGCCAGCGCCTCAATGGGGACCTCCTACAATGAGCAGTTCTTC. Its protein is CASASMGTSYNEQFF.

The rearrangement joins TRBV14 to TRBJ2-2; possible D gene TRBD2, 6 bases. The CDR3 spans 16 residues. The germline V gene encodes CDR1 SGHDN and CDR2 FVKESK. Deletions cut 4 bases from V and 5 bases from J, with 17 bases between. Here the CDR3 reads CASSPGLSWGTGELFF. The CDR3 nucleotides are TGTGCCAGCAGCCCCGGACTATCCTGGGGAACCGGGGAGCTGTTTTTT.

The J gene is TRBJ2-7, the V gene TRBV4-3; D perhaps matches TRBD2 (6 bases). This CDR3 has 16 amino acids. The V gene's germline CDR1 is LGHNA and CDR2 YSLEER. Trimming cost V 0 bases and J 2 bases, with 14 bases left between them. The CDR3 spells CASSQDRRDLTYEQYF. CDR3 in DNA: TGCGCCAGCAGCCAAGACCGGCGGGACCTTACCTACGAGCAGTACTTC.

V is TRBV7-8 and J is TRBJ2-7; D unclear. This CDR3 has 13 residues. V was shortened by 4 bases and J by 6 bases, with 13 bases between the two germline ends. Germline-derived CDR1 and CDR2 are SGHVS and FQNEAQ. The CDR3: CASSSGPQLEQYF. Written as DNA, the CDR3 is TGTGCCAGCAGCTCTGGGCCCCAGCTCGAGCAGTACTTC.

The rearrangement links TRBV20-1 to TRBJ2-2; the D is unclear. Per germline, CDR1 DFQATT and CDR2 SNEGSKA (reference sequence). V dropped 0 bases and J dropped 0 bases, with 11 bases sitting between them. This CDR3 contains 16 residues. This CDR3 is CSARDAVQANTGELFF. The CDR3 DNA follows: TGCAGTGCTAGAGACGCCGTGCAAGCGAACACCGGGGAGCTGTTTTTT.

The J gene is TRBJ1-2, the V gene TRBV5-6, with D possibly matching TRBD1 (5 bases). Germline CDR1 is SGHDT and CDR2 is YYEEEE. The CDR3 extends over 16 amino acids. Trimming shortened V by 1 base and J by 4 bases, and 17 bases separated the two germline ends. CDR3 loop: CASSLSGEFLLYGYTF. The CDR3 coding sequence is TGTGCCAGCAGCTTGTCGGGGGAGTTCCTCCTCTATGGCTACACCTTC.

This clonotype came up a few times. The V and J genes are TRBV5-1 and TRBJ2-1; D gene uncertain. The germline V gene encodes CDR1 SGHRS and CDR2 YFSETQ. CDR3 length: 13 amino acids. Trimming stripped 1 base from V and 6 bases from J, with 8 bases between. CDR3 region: CASSLLVANEQFF. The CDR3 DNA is TGCGCCAGCAGCTTGTTAGTAGCCAATGAGCAGTTCTTC. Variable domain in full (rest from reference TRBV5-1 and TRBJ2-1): KAGVTQTPRYLIKTRGQQVTLSCSPISGHRSVSWYQQTPGQGLQFLFEYFSETQRNKGNFPGRFSGRQFSNSRSEMNVSTLELGDSALYLCASSLLVANEQFFGPGTRLTVL.

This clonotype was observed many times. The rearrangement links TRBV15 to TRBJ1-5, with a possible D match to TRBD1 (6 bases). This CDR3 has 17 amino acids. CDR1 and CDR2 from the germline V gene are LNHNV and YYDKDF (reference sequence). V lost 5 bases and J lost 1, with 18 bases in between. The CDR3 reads CATSSSLRQGSNQPQHF. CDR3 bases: TGTGCCACCAGCTCATCCCTTCGGCAGGGGAGCAATCAGCCCCAGCATTTT. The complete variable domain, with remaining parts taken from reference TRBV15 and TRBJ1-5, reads DAMVIQNPRYQVTQFGKPVTLSCSQTLNHNVMYWYQQKSSQAPKLLFHYYDKDFNNEADTPDNFQSRRPNTSFCFLDIRSPGLGDTAMYLCATSSSLRQGSNQPQHFGDGTRLSIL.

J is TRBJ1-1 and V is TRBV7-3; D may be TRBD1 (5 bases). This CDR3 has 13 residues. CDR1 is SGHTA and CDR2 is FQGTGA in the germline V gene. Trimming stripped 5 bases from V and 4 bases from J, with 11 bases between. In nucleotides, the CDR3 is TGTGCCAGCAGCCCAGGGACGAGCACTGAAGCTTTCTTT. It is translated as CASSPGTSTEAFF.

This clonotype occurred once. CDR3 DNA: TGTGCCAGCAGCCCCCCCGTGGGACAGTCGGCACCCCTCCACTTT. The encoded protein is CASSPPVGQSAPLHF. V is TRBV5-5 and J is TRBJ1-6, with 7 bases lining up with TRBD1. The CDR3 length is 15 residues. Germline V gene sequence: CDR1 SGHKS, CDR2 YYEKEE (reference sequence). The trim removed 4 bases at V and 11 bases at J, leaving 12 bases unmatched.